The clone carrying this T cell receptor (beta chain) has a single count. Its antigen is not known. Primers included in the PCR were 60 Vbeta and 13 Jbeta primers. TCRdb keeps only in-frame clones here, not all; method: immunoSEQ multiplex PCR. The sample lists 150,000 to 200,000 clones; roughly 82% were seen once. The CDR3 spans 14 residues. These data originate in a study of cytomegalovirus exposure and HLA in healthy donors. Across the study: Genetic ancestry analysis placed more than 80% of the 398 donors that were genotyped in the Caucasian-associated cluster.

Notes on the study in general: Accurate prediction of HLA-A and HLA-B alleles (for most subjects) was reportedly achieved from TCR beta sequences. Analysis was carried out at a later point, and it linked a missense DCLRE1C variant to TCR beta V- and J-gene trimming.

The sample consisted of PBMCs. This sequence joins TRBV21-1 and TRBJ1-2; TRBD1 was called by the table and not checked on the DNA. TRBV21-1 is shown as a pseudogene. The receptor was isolated from a girl between 10 and 17 years old in good health and CMV-seropositive. CDR3 coding DNA: TGTGCCAGCAGCCACCCCCGGACAAGGAATGGCTACACCTTC. Residues: CASSHPRTRNGYTF.